What follows describes a single T cell receptor beta chain. The data derive from a study of cytomegalovirus exposure and HLA in healthy donors. The germline CDR1 and CDR2 sequences are SEHNR and FQNEAQ (reference sequence). The CDR3 loop spans 16 amino acids. J lost 9 bases, V lost 0 bases, and 9 bases had no gene match. Profiled with immunoSEQ multiplex PCR; TCRdb holds only in-frame clones, not every one. Among some 150,000 clones listed, around nine tenths were seen once. This clonotype originated in a man in his late teens or twenties in good health and CMV-seropositive. This chain connects TRBV7-9 to TRBJ2-1; 9 bases line up with TRBD1. Input material: PBMCs. The CDR3, as DNA: TGTGCCAGCAGCTTAGCCGGGACAGGGCGGGCGGGTGAGCAGTTCTTC. Protein sequence: CASSLAGTGRAGEQFF.